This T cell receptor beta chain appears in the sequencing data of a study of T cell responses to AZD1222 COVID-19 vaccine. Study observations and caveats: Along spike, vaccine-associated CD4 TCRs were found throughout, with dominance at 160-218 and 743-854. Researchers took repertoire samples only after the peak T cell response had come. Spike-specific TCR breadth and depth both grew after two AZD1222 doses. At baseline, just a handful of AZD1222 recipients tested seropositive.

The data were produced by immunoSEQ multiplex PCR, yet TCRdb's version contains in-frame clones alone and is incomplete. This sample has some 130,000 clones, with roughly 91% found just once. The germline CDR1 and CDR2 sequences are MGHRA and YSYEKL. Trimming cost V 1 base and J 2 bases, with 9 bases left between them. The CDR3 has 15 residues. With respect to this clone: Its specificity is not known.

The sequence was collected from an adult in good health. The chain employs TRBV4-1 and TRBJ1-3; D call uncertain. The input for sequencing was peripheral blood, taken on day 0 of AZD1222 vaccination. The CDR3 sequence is CASSQGPLAGNTIYF. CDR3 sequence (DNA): TGCGCCAGCAGCCAAGGGCCCCTGGCTGGAAACACCATATATTTT.